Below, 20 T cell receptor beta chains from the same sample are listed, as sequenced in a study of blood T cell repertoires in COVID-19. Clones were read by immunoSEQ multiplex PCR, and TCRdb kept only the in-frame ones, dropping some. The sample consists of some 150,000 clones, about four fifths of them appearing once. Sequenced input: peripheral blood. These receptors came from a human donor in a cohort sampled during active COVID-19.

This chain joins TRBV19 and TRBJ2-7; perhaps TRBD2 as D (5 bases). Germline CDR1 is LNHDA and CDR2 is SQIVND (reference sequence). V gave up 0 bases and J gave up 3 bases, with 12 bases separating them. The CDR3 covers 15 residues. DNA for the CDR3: TGTGCCAGTAGTATAGACCGATCGGGGAGCTACGAGCAGTACTTC. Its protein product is CASSIDRSGSYEQYF.

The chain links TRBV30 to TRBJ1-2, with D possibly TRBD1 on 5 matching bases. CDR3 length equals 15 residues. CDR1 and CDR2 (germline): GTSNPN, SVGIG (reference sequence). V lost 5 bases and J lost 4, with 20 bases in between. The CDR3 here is CAWSWGRDSGYGYTF. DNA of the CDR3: TGTGCCTGGTCTTGGGGCCGGGACTCAGGCTATGGCTACACCTTC.

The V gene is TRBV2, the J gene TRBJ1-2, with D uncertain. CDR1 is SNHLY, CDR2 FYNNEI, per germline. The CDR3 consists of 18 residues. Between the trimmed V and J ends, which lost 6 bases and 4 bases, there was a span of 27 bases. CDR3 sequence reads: CASSQDRGPSSSAYGYTF. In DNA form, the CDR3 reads TGTGCCAGCAGCCAGGACCGGGGTCCCTCTAGTTCGGCCTATGGCTACACCTTC.

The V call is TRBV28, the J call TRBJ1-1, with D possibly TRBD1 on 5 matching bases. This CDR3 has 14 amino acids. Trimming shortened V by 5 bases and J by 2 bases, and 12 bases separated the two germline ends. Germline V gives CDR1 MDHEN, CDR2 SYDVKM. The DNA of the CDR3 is TGTGCCAGCAGTGCCGGGACTACAAACACTGAAGCTTTCTTT. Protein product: CASSAGTTNTEAFF.

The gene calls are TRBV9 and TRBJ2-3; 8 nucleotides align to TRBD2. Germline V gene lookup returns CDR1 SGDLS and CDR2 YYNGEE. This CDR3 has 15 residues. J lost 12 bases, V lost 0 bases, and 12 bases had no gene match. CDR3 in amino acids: CASSVAASGRPNQYF. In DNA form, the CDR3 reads TGTGCCAGCAGCGTAGCAGCTAGCGGGCGCCCCAATCAGTATTTT.

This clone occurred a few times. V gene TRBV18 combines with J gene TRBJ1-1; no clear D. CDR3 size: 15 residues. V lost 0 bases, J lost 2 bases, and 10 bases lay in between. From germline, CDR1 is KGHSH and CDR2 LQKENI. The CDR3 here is CASSPPFGVNTEAFF. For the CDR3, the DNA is TGTGCCAGCTCACCACCGTTCGGGGTTAACACTGAAGCTTTCTTT. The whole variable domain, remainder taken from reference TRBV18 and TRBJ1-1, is NAGVMQNPRHLVRRRGQEARLRCSPMKGHSHVYWYRQLPEEGLKFMVYLQKENIIDESGMPKERFSAEFPKEGPSILRIQQVVRGDSAAYFCASSPPFGVNTEAFFGQGTRLTVV.

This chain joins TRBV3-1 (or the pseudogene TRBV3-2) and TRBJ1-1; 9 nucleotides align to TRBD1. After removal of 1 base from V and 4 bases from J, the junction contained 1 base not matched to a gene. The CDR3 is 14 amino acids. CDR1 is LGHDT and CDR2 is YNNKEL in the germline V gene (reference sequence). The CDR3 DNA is TGTGCCAGCAGCCAAGCGGGACAGGGCACTGAAGCTTTCTTT. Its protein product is CASSQAGQGTEAFF.

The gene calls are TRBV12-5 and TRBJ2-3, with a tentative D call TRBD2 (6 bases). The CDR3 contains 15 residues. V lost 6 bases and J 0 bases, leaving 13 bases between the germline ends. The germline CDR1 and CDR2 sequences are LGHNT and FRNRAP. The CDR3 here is CASGRSGLSTDTQYF. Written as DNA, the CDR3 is TGTGCTAGTGGCAGAAGCGGACTAAGCACAGATACGCAGTATTTT.

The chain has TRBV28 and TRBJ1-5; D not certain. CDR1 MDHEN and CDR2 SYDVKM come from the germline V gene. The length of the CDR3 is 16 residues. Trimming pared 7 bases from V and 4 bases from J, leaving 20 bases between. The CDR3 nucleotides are TGTGCCAGCAAGGCCGGCGGGAGCAGCTTTAATCAGCCCCAGCATTTT. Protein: CASKAGGSSFNQPQHF.

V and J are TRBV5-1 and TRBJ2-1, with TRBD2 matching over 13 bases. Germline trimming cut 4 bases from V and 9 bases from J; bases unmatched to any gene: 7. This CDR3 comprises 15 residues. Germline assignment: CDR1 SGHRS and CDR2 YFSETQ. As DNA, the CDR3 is TGCGCCAGCAGCGTCACTAGCGGGAGGGCCAGTGAGCAGTTCTTC. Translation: CASSVTSGRASEQFF.

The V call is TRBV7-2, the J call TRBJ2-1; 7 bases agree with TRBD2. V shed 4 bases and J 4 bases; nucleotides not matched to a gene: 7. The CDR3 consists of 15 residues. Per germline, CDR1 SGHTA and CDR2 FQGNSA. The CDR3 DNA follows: TGTGCCAGCAGCTCCCGGGACTACGTATACAATGAGCAGTTCTTC. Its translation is CASSSRDYVYNEQFF.

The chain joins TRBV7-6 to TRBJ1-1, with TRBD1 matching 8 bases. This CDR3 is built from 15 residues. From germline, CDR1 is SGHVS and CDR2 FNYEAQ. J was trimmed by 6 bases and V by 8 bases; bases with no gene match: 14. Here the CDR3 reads CASAGQAAFGAEAFF. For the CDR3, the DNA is TGTGCCAGCGCGGGACAGGCGGCTTTCGGGGCTGAAGCTTTCTTT.

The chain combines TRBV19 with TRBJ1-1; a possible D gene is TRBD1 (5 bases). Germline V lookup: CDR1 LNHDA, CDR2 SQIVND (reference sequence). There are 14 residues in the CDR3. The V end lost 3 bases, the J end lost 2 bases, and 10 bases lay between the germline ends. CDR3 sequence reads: CASSIGRANTEAFF. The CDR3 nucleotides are TGTGCCAGTAGTATCGGCAGGGCTAACACTGAAGCTTTCTTT.

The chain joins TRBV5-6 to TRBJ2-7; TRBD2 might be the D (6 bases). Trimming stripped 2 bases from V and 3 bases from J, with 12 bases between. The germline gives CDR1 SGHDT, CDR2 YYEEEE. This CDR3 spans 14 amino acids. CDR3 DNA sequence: TGTGCCAGCAGCTTTGACGGGAGAAGCTACGAGCAGTACTTC. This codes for CASSFDGRSYEQYF.

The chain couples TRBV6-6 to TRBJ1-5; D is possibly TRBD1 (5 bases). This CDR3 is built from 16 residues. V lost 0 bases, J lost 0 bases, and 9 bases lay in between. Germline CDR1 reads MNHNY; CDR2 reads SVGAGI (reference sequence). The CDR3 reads CASSYSTGASNQPQHF. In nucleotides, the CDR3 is TGTGCCAGCAGTTACTCAACAGGCGCTAGCAATCAGCCCCAGCATTTT.

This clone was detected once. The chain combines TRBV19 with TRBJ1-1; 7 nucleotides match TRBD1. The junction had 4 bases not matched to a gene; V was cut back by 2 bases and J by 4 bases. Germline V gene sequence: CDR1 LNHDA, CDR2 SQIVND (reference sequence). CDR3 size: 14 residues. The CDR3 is CASSIRGQSTEAFF. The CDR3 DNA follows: TGTGCCAGTAGTATAAGGGGGCAAAGCACTGAAGCTTTCTTT.

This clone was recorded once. Written as DNA, the CDR3 is TGCGCCAGCAGCTTGGAGAGCTCTGGGGCCAACGTCCTGACTTTC. It yields the protein CASSLESSGANVLTF. The rearrangement links TRBV5-1 to TRBJ2-6; no clear D gene. Germline V gene sequence: CDR1 SGHRS, CDR2 YFSETQ. Trimming removed 0 bases at V and 0 bases at J, with 4 bases between. CDR3 length: 15 amino acids.

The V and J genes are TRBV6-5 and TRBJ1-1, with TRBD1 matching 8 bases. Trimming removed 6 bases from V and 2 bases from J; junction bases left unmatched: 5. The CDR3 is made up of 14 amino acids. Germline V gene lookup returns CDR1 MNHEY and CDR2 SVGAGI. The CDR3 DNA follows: TGTGCCAGCAGCTGGACAGGGCTAAACACTGAAGCTTTCTTT. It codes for CASSWTGLNTEAFF.

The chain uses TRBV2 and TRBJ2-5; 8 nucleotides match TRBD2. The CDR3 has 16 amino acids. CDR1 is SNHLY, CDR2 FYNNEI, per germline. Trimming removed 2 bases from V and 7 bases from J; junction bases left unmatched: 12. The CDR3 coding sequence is TGTGCCAGCAGTGAAATAGGTCTAGCGGGTACAGGGACCCAGTACTTC. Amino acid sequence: CASSEIGLAGTGTQYF.

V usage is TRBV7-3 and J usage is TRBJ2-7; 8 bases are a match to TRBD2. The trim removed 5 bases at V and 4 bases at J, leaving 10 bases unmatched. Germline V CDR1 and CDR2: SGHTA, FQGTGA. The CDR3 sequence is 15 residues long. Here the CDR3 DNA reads TGTGCCAGCAGCCCCGAGGGAGCGGGAGCATACGAGCAGTACTTC. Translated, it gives CASSPEGAGAYEQYF.